The clone carrying this TCR beta chain was picked up a small number of times. This specimen belongs to a study of blood T cells in healthy people across ages. PCR was performed a second time for roughly 7 to 11 cycles using a sample-barcoded 5' primer and a J-beta primer mix. TCRdb called the 5' RACE reads again in MiXCR, with one record for every CDR3 protein. The sample carries approximately 780,000 distinct CDR3 sequences, about a quarter recorded once. The same data also contributed to another study, on T cells of mothers and their children.

This receptor was identified in a boy aged 5-17 years in good health. Sequencing was done on a sample of blood.

Here the CDR3 DNA reads TGCGCCAGCAGCTTAGTAGGTAGTGACGAGACCCAGTACTTC. Its translation is CASSLVGSDETQYF. The J gene is TRBJ2-5, the V gene TRBV5-1; no definite D call. This CDR3 has 14 residues. V shed 2 bases and J shed 5 bases, with 13 bases lying between them. Germline CDR1 and CDR2: SGHRS and YFSETQ. The full variable domain, rest sourced from reference TRBV5-1 and TRBJ2-5, is KAGVTQTPRYLIKTRGQQVTLSCSPISGHRSVSWYQQTPGQGLQFLFEYFSETQRNKGNFPGRFSGRQFSNSRSEMNVSTLELGDSALYLCASSLVGSDETQYFGPGTRLLVL.